The next 11 T cell receptor beta chains were all read from a single sample in a study of T cells after yellow fever vaccination. TCRdb used MiXCR to reprocess the 5' RACE reads, holding one entry per CDR3 protein. The sample yields 170,000 or so distinct CDR3 sequences, approximately 6% seen once. Specimen: CD4+ T cells sorted from PBMCs, collected on the day of the first yellow fever vaccination. The source is a man younger than 30 who received the YFV17D yellow fever vaccine.

This clonotype appeared a single time. Being one base from a much bigger clone, this may be a read error. The CDR3 nucleotides read TGTGCCAGCAGTTTAAAGGGGGACACCGGGGAGCTGTTTTTT. This sequence encodes CASSLKGDTGELFF. This chain joins TRBV28 and TRBJ2-2, with D possibly matching TRBD1 (6 bases). V lost 2 bases to trimming and J lost 3 bases, with 7 bases between them. The CDR3 runs to 14 residues. Germline assignment: CDR1 MDHEN and CDR2 SYDVKM. The full variable domain, its missing parts supplied by reference TRBV28 and TRBJ2-2, is DVKVTQSSRYLVKRTGEKVFLECVQDMDHENMFWYRQDPGLGLRLIYFSYDVKMKEKGDIPEGYSVSREKKERFSLILESASTNQTSMYLCASSLKGDTGELFFGEGSRLTVL.

Many counts were recorded for this clonotype. The DNA for the CDR3 is TGTGCCAGCAGCTTGTTTAAGGACACTGAAGCTTTCTTT. Translation: CASSLFKDTEAFF. The J gene is TRBJ1-1, the V gene TRBV7-3; D gene ambiguous. Trimming took off 3 bases at V and 3 bases at J, with 8 bases between the two ends. From germline, CDR1 is SGHTA and CDR2 FQGTGA. The CDR3 spans 13 residues.

This clonotype was found many times. The CDR3 sequence: CASSYSVAGRETQYF. The CDR3 DNA sequence: TGTGCCAGCAGTTACTCGGTGGCGGGGCGGGAGACCCAGTACTTC. This chain connects TRBV6-5 to TRBJ2-5; possibly TRBD2 for D (6 bases). Germline V lookup: CDR1 MNHEY, CDR2 SVGAGI. Trimming stripped 0 bases from V and 5 bases from J, with 13 bases between. The CDR3 loop spans 15 amino acids.

The V gene is TRBV5-1, the J gene TRBJ1-4; D unresolved. V was cut by 3 bases and J by 6 bases, with 12 bases left in between. Germline-derived CDR1 and CDR2 are SGHRS and YFSETQ. CDR3 length equals 14 residues. In DNA, the CDR3 is TGCGCCAGCAGCTACTTCGGGTCGGATGAAAAACTGTTTTTT. This encodes CASSYFGSDEKLFF.

At least ten counts were recorded for this clonotype. The gene calls are TRBV2 and TRBJ1-2; TRBD1 is a possible D gene (5 bases). CDR1 is SNHLY, CDR2 FYNNEI, per germline. V shed 2 bases and J shed 4 bases, with 11 bases lying between them. There are 14 residues in the CDR3. Written as DNA, the CDR3 is TGTGCCAGCAGTGAACAGGGAGGAGCCTATGGCTACACCTTC. It translates to CASSEQGGAYGYTF.

In this sample, this clonotype turned up a few times. The chain combines TRBV20-1 with TRBJ2-5; D is undetermined. Germline CDR1 and CDR2: DFQATT and SNEGSKA (reference sequence). CDR3 length: 14 residues. Trimming removed 3 bases from V and 7 bases from J, with 18 bases in between. In DNA, the CDR3 is TGCAGTGCTAGGCCCGGAAGTCGAGAAGCGACCCAGTACTTC. Encoded protein: CSARPGSREATQYF.

This clonotype was counted a few times. The chain has TRBV10-3 and TRBJ2-5; perhaps TRBD2 as D (6 bases). CDR3 length: 15 amino acids. Between the trimmed V and J ends, which lost 3 bases and 6 bases, there was a span of 17 bases. The germline gives CDR1 ENHRY, CDR2 SYGVKD. CDR3 sequence (DNA): TGTGCCATCAGTGAAGGTGGGGGACTCCGGCAGACCCAGTACTTC. Its protein is CAISEGGGLRQTQYF.

This chain joins TRBV10-3 and TRBJ2-7; TRBD1 matches at 7 bases. The V gene end was trimmed by 2 bases and the J gene end by 6 bases; junction bases not matched to a gene: 7. Germline V gives CDR1 ENHRY, CDR2 SYGVKD. There are 14 residues in the CDR3. CDR3 region: CAISETGAAGEQYV. The DNA of the CDR3 is TGTGCCATCAGTGAGACAGGGGCCGCGGGCGAGCAGTACGTC.

This rearrangement joins TRBV6-5 to TRBJ2-5; 7 nucleotides match TRBD1. The CDR3 is 15 amino acids. Germline lookup yields CDR1 MNHEY and CDR2 SVGAGI. V lost 6 bases to trimming and J lost 2 bases; unmatched junction nucleotides: 9. The CDR3 spells CASRSPRGQQETQYF. DNA for the CDR3: TGTGCCAGCAGGTCCCCGAGGGGGCAACAAGAGACCCAGTACTTC.

This clonotype has at least ten counts. The gene calls are TRBV7-9 and TRBJ2-3; 12 positions match TRBD1. Per the germline V gene, CDR1 is SEHNR and CDR2 is FQNEAQ (reference sequence). The CDR3 is 13 residues long. With 11 bases clipped from V and 4 bases from J, the junction kept 4 bases outside the gene matches. The CDR3 nucleotides read TGTGCCGGTGGGACAGGGGGCTCAGATACGCAGTATTTT. Translated, it gives CAGGTGGSDTQYF.

Ten or more counts support this clonotype. Here the CDR3 DNA reads TGCGCCAGCAGCTTGGCCGGCGTGGGGGGAGGAGATACGCAGTATTTT. Encoded protein: CASSLAGVGGGDTQYF. V gene TRBV5-1 combines with J gene TRBJ2-3; TRBD2 might be the D (6 bases). The CDR3 has 16 amino acids. Germline V gives CDR1 SGHRS, CDR2 YFSETQ. V lost 0 bases to trimming and J lost 5 bases, with 16 bases between them. Looking up the rest from reference TRBV5-1 and TRBJ2-3 gives the full variable domain: KAGVTQTPRYLIKTRGQQVTLSCSPISGHRSVSWYQQTPGQGLQFLFEYFSETQRNKGNFPGRFSGRQFSNSRSEMNVSTLELGDSALYLCASSLAGVGGGDTQYFGPGTRLTVL.